The 14 T cell receptor beta chains below come from one sample, sequenced in a study of cytomegalovirus exposure and HLA in healthy donors (dated by TCRdb to about 2017). Receptor amplification or capture employed the immunoSEQ multiplex PCR assay. A mixture of 60 forward primers for TCR Vbeta segments and 13 reverse primers for TCR Jbeta segments was used in the multiplex PCR. Held by TCRdb, this immuneACCESS table contains in-frame sequences only and omits some clones. Under half of the omission traces to an unresolved V gene where checked; the cause of the rest is unknown. This sample is represented by 100,000 to 150,000 clones; about 80% of them were singletons. Of the sample, more than 3.5% is held by the ten largest clones. The sample taken for sequencing was PBMCs. The receptors stem from a woman aged 35 to 49 in good health and CMV-seropositive.

V gene TRBV19 combines with J gene TRBJ1-1; 7 nucleotides agree with TRBD1. The CDR3 consists of 14 residues. V was pared by 5 bases and J by 7 bases, with 10 bases of the junction left unmatched. Germline V lookup: CDR1 LNHDA, CDR2 SQIVND (reference sequence). The CDR3 is CASSVQTGPGEAFF. The CDR3 nucleotides read TGTGCCAGTAGTGTACAGACAGGGCCGGGTGAAGCTTTCTTT.

The chain links TRBV5-5 to TRBJ2-6, with TRBD2 matching over 7 bases. The CDR3 is 18 amino acids. Trimming removed 6 bases from V and 0 bases from J; junction bases left unmatched: 12. Germline CDR1 is SGHKS and CDR2 is YYEKEE (reference sequence). The CDR3 region is CASIQGGRSYSGANVLTF. For the CDR3, the DNA is TGTGCCAGCATCCAAGGCGGGAGAAGCTACTCTGGGGCCAACGTCCTGACTTTC.

CDR3 in amino acids: CASSQEGAGTSDTQYF. Here the CDR3 DNA reads TGTGCCAGCAGCCAAGAGGGGGCAGGGACTAGTGACACCCAGTACTTC. The chain has TRBV4-2 and TRBJ2-5, with 8 bases that match TRBD2. The CDR3 sequence is 16 residues long. CDR1 is LGHNA and CDR2 is YNFKEQ in the germline V gene. The V and J ends lost 0 bases and 8 bases, in that order; junction bases with no gene match: 11.

This chain links TRBV5-1 with TRBJ2-7; TRBD1 is a possible D gene (6 bases). Deletions cut 4 bases from V and 1 base from J, with 12 bases between. Per germline, CDR1 SGHRS and CDR2 YFSETQ. This CDR3 has 14 amino acids. CDR3 in amino acids: CASSDRDTSYEQYF. The CDR3 DNA sequence: TGCGCCAGCAGCGACCGGGACACTTCCTACGAGCAGTACTTC.

This clone has only one observation. This chain joins TRBV2 and TRBJ2-1, with unresolved D. Germline CDR1 and CDR2: SNHLY and FYNNEI. The CDR3 has 12 amino acids. The ends were cut back, 3 bases at V and 5 bases at J, with 5 bases in the middle. The CDR3 DNA sequence: TGTGCCAGCAGTGACCCTCACAATGAGCAGTTCTTC. As protein: CASSDPHNEQFF.

For the CDR3, the DNA is TGTGCCAGCAGCCCCCGATTACAGCCTTTCGCGAACACCGGGGAGCTGTTTTTT. Translating gives CASSPRLQPFANTGELFF. V and J are TRBV7-3 and TRBJ2-2; no reliable D call. CDR3 length equals 18 residues. Trimming cost V 5 bases and J 0 bases, with 19 bases left between them. The germline CDR1 and CDR2 sequences are SGHTA and FQGTGA.

In its sample, this clone was seen a few times. This chain joins TRBV5-6 and TRBJ1-1, with D possibly matching TRBD1 (5 bases). Between the trimmed V and J ends, which lost 1 base and 6 bases, there was a span of 16 bases. Per the germline V gene, CDR1 is SGHDT and CDR2 is YYEEEE. The CDR3 runs 15 residues. In DNA form, the CDR3 reads TGTGCCAGCAGCTTGTCTCTGGGGTGGGGCGCTGAAGCTTTCTTT. This encodes CASSLSLGWGAEAFF.

The rearrangement joins TRBV4-2 to TRBJ2-5; no reliable D call. The CDR3 consists of 15 residues. V shed 7 bases and J shed 1 base, with 16 bases lying between them. CDR1 is LGHNA, CDR2 YNFKEQ, per germline. CDR3 coding DNA: TGTGCCAGCACCCGTCTTGGGCGCCTCCAAGAGACCCAGTACTTC. As protein: CASTRLGRLQETQYF.

V gene TRBV9 combines with J gene TRBJ2-7; possibly TRBD1 for D (6 bases). V lost 0 bases to trimming and J lost 3 bases, with 16 bases between them. Per the germline V gene, CDR1 is SGDLS and CDR2 is YYNGEE. The length of the CDR3 is 16 residues. CDR3 sequence reads: CASSVGPGTFLYEQYF. The CDR3 nucleotides are TGTGCCAGCAGCGTAGGTCCAGGGACATTTCTCTACGAGCAGTACTTC.

The rearrangement uses TRBV6-1 and TRBJ1-1, with D maybe TRBD1 (5 bases). Germline CDR1 is MNHNS and CDR2 is SASEGT. The germline V and J ends were trimmed by 6 bases and 5 bases, with 10 bases remaining between them. This CDR3 has 12 amino acids. The CDR3 reads CASRQGWTEAFF. CDR3 in DNA: TGTGCCAGCAGGCAGGGTTGGACTGAAGCTTTCTTT.

The chain recombines TRBV5-4 with TRBJ2-2; 8 nucleotides line up with TRBD2. The germline V gene encodes CDR1 SGHNT and CDR2 YYREEE (reference sequence). The V and J ends lost 4 bases and 0 bases, in that order; junction bases with no gene match: 8. CDR3 length equals 17 residues. CDR3 bases: TGTGCCAGCAGCCCTGGACTAGCAAACGCGAACACCGGGGAGCTGTTTTTT. Amino acids: CASSPGLANANTGELFF. Based on the CDR3 plus reference TRBV5-4 and TRBJ2-2, the full variable domain is ETGVTQSPTHLIKTRGQQVTLRCSSQSGHNTVSWYQQALGQGPQFIFQYYREEENGRGNFPPRFSGLQFPNYSSELNVNALELDDSALYLCASSPGLANANTGELFFGEGSRLTVL.

This sequence joins TRBV9 and TRBJ2-1, with D possibly matching TRBD2 (5 bases). The CDR3 is 15 amino acids. The V gene lost 0 bases and the J gene lost 6 bases, with 13 bases spanning the gap. The V gene's germline CDR1 is SGDLS and CDR2 YYNGEE. CDR3 sequence reads: CASSVEATIPNEQFF. CDR3 DNA sequence: TGTGCCAGCAGCGTAGAAGCGACTATTCCCAATGAGCAGTTCTTC.

The chain recombines TRBV5-1 with TRBJ2-5, with 9 bases matching TRBD2. CDR1 and CDR2 (germline): SGHRS, YFSETQ. The CDR3 contains 16 residues. Unmatched junction bases numbered 11, after V lost 4 bases and J lost 4 bases. The CDR3 DNA follows: TGCGCCAGCAGCCCCTCGGGCGGGGGGGGCCCAGAGACCCAGTACTTC. It specifies CASSPSGGGGPETQYF.

CDR3 sequence (DNA): TGTGCCAGCAGTTACGAACAGGGGTTCGGTGAAGCTTTCTTT. It codes for CASSYEQGFGEAFF. The chain joins TRBV6-5 to TRBJ1-1; 7 bases align to TRBD1. J gave up 7 bases and V 2 bases, and 7 bases lay outside the gene matches. Germline V gives CDR1 MNHEY, CDR2 SVGAGI. This CDR3 spans 14 amino acids.